The TCR beta chain under discussion was sequenced for a study of metastatic and nonmetastatic thyroid tumors. Overall study context: Across blood and tumor or nodule tissue, repertoires from malignant and benign thyroid patients were compared with one another. The study, taken as a whole, reports: A significant increase in TCR beta diversity was reportedly seen in malignant thyroid tumors relative to benign nodules, in blood and tumor.

Germline loops: CDR1 SGDLS, CDR2 YYNGEE. J was trimmed by 2 bases and V by 4 bases; bases with no gene match: 3. This CDR3 contains 14 residues. The table lists this clone with many counts. Its antigen remains unknown. Ahead of thyroid surgery, no patient had received treatment of any kind. Per the original methods: Variation in CDR3 across clinicopathological groups served as the basis for constructing a distant-metastasis classifier in papillary thyroid cancer. Using MiXCR, TCRdb reanalyzed the PCR reads. These V and J calls are TCRdb output, not the study's own analysis. The sample includes roughly 75,000 clones, roughly an eighth of them seen just once.

J is TRBJ2-7 and V is TRBV9; 10 bases agree with TRBD1. The sample comprised tumor tissue. This TCR came from a female donor with papillary thyroid cancer or a benign thyroid nodule (not recorded which). Some clones in this sample may be carry-over from other donors' samples. CDR3 residues: CASSPGQGAYEQYF. CDR3 DNA: TGTGCCAGCAGCCCAGGACAGGGGGCCTACGAGCAGTACTTC.